Listed below are T cell receptor beta chains from one sample, sequenced in a study of blood T cell repertoires in COVID-19. The method was immunoSEQ multiplex PCR; TCRdb's version includes in-frame clones alone and lacks a portion of them. Altogether more than 65,000 clones are present, 80% being singletons, with the ten largest covering about 5.6%. Sequencing input: peripheral blood. The source of these receptors is a man aged 60 to 69 with active or convalescent COVID-19. The conserved cysteine and the conserved F or W are not part of the CDR3 here. Size is omitted from some rows. Given values are once, few, many or a class for expanded clones.

V	J	size	CDR3
TRBV27	TRBJ2-1	once	ASSLGPLTGVQDEQF
TRBV7-2	TRBJ2-3	.	ASSSPTSGGMVGTDTQY
TRBV5-4	TRBJ2-5	.	ASSLAGGPKTQY
TRBV21-1	TRBJ1-3	.	ASPSGGSGNTIY
TRBV19	TRBJ2-3	.	ASSIGQSTDTQY
TRBV7-2	TRBJ1-1	.	ASSKDRLGTEAF
TRBV18	TRBJ2-2	.	ASSPAWPSSNTGELF
TRBV7-2	TRBJ2-7	.	ASSLGRAYEQY
TRBV11-2	TRBJ1-6	.	ASSSHSNSPLH
TRBV7-9	TRBJ1-2	.	ASSLGGLRAGYT